This passage covers 19 T cell receptor beta chains from one sample sequenced in a study of cytomegalovirus exposure and HLA in healthy donors. PCR used 60 Vbeta primers and 13 Jbeta primers. TCRdb's table, derived via immunoSEQ multiplex PCR, lists solely in-frame clones and lacks some. The sample has about 98,000 clones, about 74% seen once. The sample consisted of PBMCs. The source of these receptors is a male donor in good health and CMV-seronegative.

This clone was observed a single time. The V gene is TRBV19, the J gene TRBJ2-5, with 8 bases lining up with TRBD1. This CDR3 has 15 amino acids. Per germline, CDR1 LNHDA and CDR2 SQIVND (reference sequence). V lost 6 bases and J lost 5; bases outside the gene matches: 11. CDR3 sequence (DNA): TGTGCCAGTAGCGGACAGGGTATAGATTGGGAGACCCAGTACTTC. Protein: CASSGQGIDWETQYF.

This clone showed up just a few times. Other DNA sequences within the sample encode an identical CDR3. This chain joins TRBV6-5 and TRBJ2-7, with TRBD1 identical over 7 bases. CDR1 and CDR2 (germline): MNHEY, SVGAGI. The CDR3 has 14 residues. The V segment lost 6 bases and the J segment 1 base; nucleotides outside the gene matches: 6. The CDR3 nucleotides read TGTGCCAGCAGACGGACAGGAGATTCCTACGAGCAGTACTTC. Its translation is CASRRTGDSYEQYF.

The chain combines TRBV6-5 with TRBJ2-1, with unresolved D. CDR1 and CDR2 (germline): MNHEY, SVGAGI. The V and J ends lost 6 bases and 5 bases respectively, with 8 bases between them. There are 12 residues in the CDR3. Here the CDR3 reads CASRPSHNEQFF. Here the CDR3 DNA reads TGTGCCAGCAGACCGAGCCACAATGAGCAGTTCTTC.

There are a few counts of this clone. The V and J genes are TRBV5-4 and TRBJ1-1; tentative D call: TRBD1 (6 bases). V dropped 4 bases and J dropped 0 bases, with 10 bases sitting between them. Per germline, CDR1 SGHNT and CDR2 YYREEE (reference sequence). The CDR3 loop spans 14 amino acids. CDR3 loop: CASSGDTMNTEAFF. The CDR3 DNA is TGTGCCAGCAGCGGGGACACAATGAACACTGAAGCTTTCTTT. Based on the CDR3 plus reference TRBV5-4 and TRBJ1-1, the full variable domain is ETGVTQSPTHLIKTRGQQVTLRCSSQSGHNTVSWYQQALGQGPQFIFQYYREEENGRGNFPPRFSGLQFPNYSSELNVNALELDDSALYLCASSGDTMNTEAFFGQGTRLTVV.

V gene TRBV5-8 combines with J gene TRBJ1-5; possibly TRBD1 for D (6 bases). The germline V and J ends were trimmed by 4 bases and 4 bases, with 12 bases remaining between them. The length of the CDR3 is 14 residues. The V gene's germline CDR1 is SGHTS and CDR2 YDEGEE. The CDR3 coding sequence is TGTGCCAGCAGCCGGGACACAGCAAATCAGCCCCAGCATTTT. Its translation is CASSRDTANQPQHF.

This rearrangement joins TRBV5-4 to TRBJ2-7; 7 bases map to TRBD2. Germline V gene data show CDR1 as SGHNT and CDR2 as YYREEE (reference sequence). CDR3 length equals 15 residues. J was trimmed by 0 bases and V by 7 bases; bases with no gene match: 10. CDR3 sequence: CASGPGTTHSYEQYF. DNA of the CDR3: TGTGCCAGCGGCCCGGGGACTACACACTCCTACGAGCAGTACTTC.

This sequence joins TRBV9 and TRBJ1-5; possibly TRBD1 for D (5 bases). V was trimmed by 5 bases and J by 6 bases, leaving 12 bases between them. The CDR3 has 13 amino acids. CDR1 SGDLS and CDR2 YYNGEE come from the germline V gene. The CDR3 coding sequence is TGTGCCAGCAGTCTGGGGGGACGTCAGCCCCAGCATTTT. Residues: CASSLGGRQPQHF.

This clone was detected only a few times. The CDR3 nucleotides read TGTGCCAGCAGCCCCCGGCTGGGGGGGAGCAATCAGCCCCAGCATTTT. This codes for CASSPRLGGSNQPQHF. The V gene is TRBV5-5, the J gene TRBJ1-5; D is possibly TRBD1 (5 bases). Between the trimmed V and J ends, which lost 4 bases and 1 base, there was a span of 15 bases. Germline CDR1 SGHKS, CDR2 YYEKEE (reference sequence). The CDR3 contains 16 residues. The full variable domain, with the rest looked up from reference TRBV5-5 and TRBJ1-5, is DAGVTQSPTHLIKTRGQQVTLRCSPISGHKSVSWYQQVLGQGPQFIFQYYEKEERGRGNFPDRFSARQFPNYSSELNVNALLLGDSALYLCASSPRLGGSNQPQHFGDGTRLSIL.

The chain links TRBV19 to TRBJ2-3, with TRBD2 matching over 11 bases. CDR1 LNHDA and CDR2 SQIVND come from the germline V gene (reference sequence). Germline trimming cut 10 bases from V and 0 bases from J; bases unmatched to any gene: 9. CDR3 size: 16 residues. In DNA form, the CDR3 reads TGTGCCACTTCCCTGCGACTAGCGGGGAGCACAGATACGCAGTATTTT. This gives the protein CATSLRLAGSTDTQYF.

CDR3 protein: CASSSAEEWDTEAFF. The CDR3 nucleotides are TGTGCCAGCAGCTCGGCCGAGGAATGGGACACTGAAGCTTTCTTT. The V and J genes are TRBV5-6 and TRBJ1-1; D uncertain. Trimming took off 3 bases at V and 3 bases at J, with 15 bases between the two ends. The CDR3 is 15 amino acids. CDR1 and CDR2 (germline): SGHDT, YYEEEE.

This clone has only one observation. The chain links TRBV5-1 to TRBJ2-7; no firm D call. Germline CDR1 reads SGHRS; CDR2 reads YFSETQ. The germline V and J ends were trimmed by 4 bases and 5 bases, with 13 bases remaining between them. The CDR3 extends over 13 amino acids. The DNA of the CDR3 is TGCGCCAGCAGCCCCGATCGCGGAGACGAGCAGTACTTC. It codes for CASSPDRGDEQYF.

This rearrangement joins TRBV6-6 to TRBJ1-6; 7 bases agree with TRBD1. V shed 6 bases, J shed 7 bases, and the junction held 6 bases outside the gene matches. From germline, CDR1 is MNHNY and CDR2 SVGAGI (reference sequence). The CDR3 sequence is 14 residues long. The CDR3 sequence: CASSPRGPNSPLHF. CDR3 nucleotide sequence: TGTGCCAGCAGCCCTAGGGGGCCGAATTCACCCCTCCACTTT.

This chain uses TRBV23-1 with TRBJ2-7, with a possible D match to TRBD2 (6 bases). TRBV23-1 is known as an ORF, though its function is uncertain. With 5 bases removed from V and 2 bases from J, the gap between germline ends came to 22 bases. This CDR3 is 17 amino acids long. CDR3 coding DNA: TGCGCCAGCAGTTCGGGACCGGGAGAACTAGCCCCCTACGAGCAGTACTTC. Translated: CASSSGPGELAPYEQYF.

The V gene is TRBV28, the J gene TRBJ2-7, with D possibly being TRBD2 (5 bases). V lost 11 bases to trimming and J lost 1 base, with 15 bases between them. Germline assignment: CDR1 MDHEN and CDR2 SYDVKM. This CDR3 is built from 13 residues. CDR3 coding DNA: TGTGCCTCCGGGCCTAGCCGATCCTACGAGCAGTACTTC. This gives the protein CASGPSRSYEQYF.

The chain combines TRBV28 with TRBJ1-2; D may be TRBD1 (5 bases). The CDR3 spans 15 residues. From germline, CDR1 is MDHEN and CDR2 SYDVKM. V was trimmed by 5 bases and J by 4 bases, leaving 17 bases between them. CDR3 amino acids: CASSEVRAFGYGYTF. The CDR3 nucleotides read TGTGCCAGCAGTGAAGTCAGGGCTTTCGGCTATGGCTACACCTTC.

The chain combines TRBV7-8 with TRBJ1-5; D may be TRBD1 (6 bases). The CDR3 consists of 14 residues. V was trimmed by 1 base and J by 6 bases, leaving 10 bases between them. Germline loops: CDR1 SGHVS, CDR2 FQNEAQ. The CDR3 DNA is TGTGCCAGCAGCTTAGTACAGGGCGGTCAGCCCCAGCATTTT. As protein: CASSLVQGGQPQHF.

V gene TRBV27 combines with J gene TRBJ1-2; 10 bases agree with TRBD1. Germline CDR1 MNHEY, CDR2 SMNVEV (reference sequence). The ends lost 5 bases at V and 0 bases at J; junction bases unmatched: 6. This CDR3 region has 16 residues. CDR3 protein: CASSPRDRGTNYGYTF. The DNA for the CDR3 is TGTGCCAGCAGTCCCCGGGACAGGGGAACTAACTATGGCTACACCTTC.

This chain uses TRBV14 with TRBJ1-4; 8 positions agree with TRBD1. The CDR3 runs 18 residues. V lost 4 bases and J lost 3; bases outside the gene matches: 13. Germline CDR1 and CDR2: SGHDN and FVKESK. The CDR3 here is CASSPRTGRDLPNEKLFF. The CDR3 DNA sequence: TGTGCCAGCAGCCCACGGACAGGGAGAGATTTGCCTAATGAAAAACTGTTTTTT.

The chain recombines TRBV4-3 with TRBJ2-1; 8 bases match TRBD2. The CDR3 is made up of 18 amino acids. From germline, CDR1 is LGHNA and CDR2 YSLEER. The ends lost 0 bases at V and 4 bases at J; junction bases unmatched: 11. The DNA for the CDR3 is TGCGCCAGCAGCCAAGATCTCCTAGCGGGCCATAATTACAATGAGCAGTTCTTC. Protein product: CASSQDLLAGHNYNEQFF.